The present T cell receptor (beta chain) was sequenced within a study of control samples from healthy donors and cancer patients (dated by TCRdb to about 2020). Comment on this clone: Which antigen it targets is not known. Base-call qualities are not available, and no considerably larger clone is one nucleotide away.

The junction carries 13 bases between V and J, which are trimmed by 3 bases and 8 bases respectively. The CDR3 holds 13 amino acids from the cysteine to the phenylalanine. Just CDR3 DNA is preserved here, 39 bases in frame from base 1. CDR1 and CDR2 are read off the germline V gene (reference sequence) as LNHDA and SQIVND. Libraries were made using the immunoSEQ multiplex PCR assay. The immuneACCESS repertoire file appears here via TCRdb, limited to in-frame rearrangements. These files lack a portion of the clones; in checked studies, under half of the deficit traces to unresolved V genes, and the cause of the others is not known. The sample table shows about 180,000 clones, and roughly 90% are seen once. The biggest ten clones account for roughly 1.5% of the sample.

Sequencing input: blood. The rearrangement combines TRBV19 with TRBJ1-2, with a weak D call of TRBD1 (5 bases match). The receptor comes from a woman aged 45-60 years in good health. DNA sequence: TGTGCCAGTAGTATTGGGACCAGGGACGGCTACACCTTC. This yields the protein CASSIGTRDGYTF.